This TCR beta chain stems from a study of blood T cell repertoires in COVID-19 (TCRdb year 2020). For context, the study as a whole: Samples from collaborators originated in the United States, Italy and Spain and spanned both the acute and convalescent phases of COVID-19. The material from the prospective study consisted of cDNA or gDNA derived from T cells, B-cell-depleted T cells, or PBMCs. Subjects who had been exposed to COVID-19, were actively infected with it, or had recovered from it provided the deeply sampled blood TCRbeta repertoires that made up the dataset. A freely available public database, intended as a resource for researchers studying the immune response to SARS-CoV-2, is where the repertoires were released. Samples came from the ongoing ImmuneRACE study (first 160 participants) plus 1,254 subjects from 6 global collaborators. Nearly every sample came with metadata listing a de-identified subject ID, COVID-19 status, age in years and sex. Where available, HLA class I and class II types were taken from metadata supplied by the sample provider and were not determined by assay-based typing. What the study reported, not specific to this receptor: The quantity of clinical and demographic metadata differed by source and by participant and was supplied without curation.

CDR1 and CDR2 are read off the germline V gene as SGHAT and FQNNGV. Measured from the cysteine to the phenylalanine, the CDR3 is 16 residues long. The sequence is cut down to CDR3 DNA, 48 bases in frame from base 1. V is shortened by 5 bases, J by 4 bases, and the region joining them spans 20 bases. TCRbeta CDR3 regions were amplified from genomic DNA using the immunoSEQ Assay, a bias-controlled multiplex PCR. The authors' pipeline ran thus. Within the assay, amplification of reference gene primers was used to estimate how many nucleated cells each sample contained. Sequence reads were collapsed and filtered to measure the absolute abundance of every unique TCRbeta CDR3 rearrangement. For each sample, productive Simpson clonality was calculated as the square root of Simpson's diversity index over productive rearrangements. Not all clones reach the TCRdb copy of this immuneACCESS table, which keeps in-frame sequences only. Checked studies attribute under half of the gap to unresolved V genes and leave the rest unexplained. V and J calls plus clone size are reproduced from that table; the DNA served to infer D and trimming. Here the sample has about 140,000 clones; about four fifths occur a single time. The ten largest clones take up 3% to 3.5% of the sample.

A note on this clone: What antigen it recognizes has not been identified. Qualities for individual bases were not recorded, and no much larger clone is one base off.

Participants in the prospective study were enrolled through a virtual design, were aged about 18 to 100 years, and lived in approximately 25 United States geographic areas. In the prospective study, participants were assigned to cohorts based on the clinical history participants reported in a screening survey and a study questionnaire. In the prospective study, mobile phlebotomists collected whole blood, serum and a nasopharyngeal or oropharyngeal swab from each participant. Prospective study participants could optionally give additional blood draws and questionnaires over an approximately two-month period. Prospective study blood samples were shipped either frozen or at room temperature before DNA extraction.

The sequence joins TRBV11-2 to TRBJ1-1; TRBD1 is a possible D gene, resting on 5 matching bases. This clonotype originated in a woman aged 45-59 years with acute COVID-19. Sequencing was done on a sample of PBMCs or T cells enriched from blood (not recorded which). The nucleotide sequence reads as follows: TGTGCCAGCAGCGCGATAGGACGGGGGAGGGGCACTGAAGCTTTCTTT. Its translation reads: CASSAIGRGRGTEAFF.